This is a list of T cell receptor beta chains from one sample in a study of cytomegalovirus exposure and HLA in healthy donors. Clones were read by immunoSEQ multiplex PCR, and TCRdb kept only the in-frame ones, dropping some. The sample yields roughly 120,000 clones, more than 65% seen once. Sequencing used PBMCs. These receptors all stem from a woman aged 60-70 years in good health and CMV-seropositive. The CDR3 runs from the conserved cysteine through the conserved F or W. Each record gives: V gene, J gene, clone size, D gene, CDR3 protein, CDR3 DNA. D genes are given only for firm matches. Rows give clone size only sometimes, using once, few, many, or a class for an expanded clone.

TRBV4-1	TRBJ2-5	-	TRBD2	CASSQGGLAGGSQETQYF	TGCGCCAGCAGCCAAGGGGGGCTAGCGGGGGGATCCCAAGAGACCCAGTACTTC
TRBV4-3	TRBJ2-2	-	-	CASSPGGWLGNTGELFF	TGCGCCAGCAGCCCTGGAGGGTGGCTCGGGAACACCGGGGAGCTGTTTTTT
TRBV6-6	TRBJ2-1	-	TRBD1	CASSPGQDEQFF	TGTGCCAGCAGCCCCGGACAGGATGAGCAGTTCTTC
TRBV28	TRBJ1-2	-	-	CATAMGTGRDFYGYTF	TGTGCCACCGCAATGGGGACCGGTCGGGACTTCTATGGCTACACCTTC
TRBV11-2	TRBJ1-2	-	-	CASSPTGTYGYTF	TGTGCCAGCAGTCCCACAGGCACCTATGGCTACACCTTC
TRBV7-2	TRBJ1-1	-	-	CASSLVGGGAGGTEAFF	TGTGCCAGCAGCTTAGTGGGAGGAGGGGCGGGGGGCACTGAAGCTTTCTTT
TRBV5-1	TRBJ2-5	-	TRBD1	CASGAGTVSFGETRYF	TGCGCCAGCGGCGCCGGGACAGTATCGTTCGGGGAGACCCGGTACTTC
TRBV4-1	TRBJ2-7	-	-	CASSHDRAGSYEQYF	TGCGCCAGCAGCCACGATCGGGCAGGGTCCTACGAGCAGTACTTC
TRBV9	TRBJ2-2	-	-	CASGGQLNTGELFF	TGTGCCAGCGGAGGACAGCTGAACACCGGGGAGCTGTTTTTT
TRBV28	TRBJ1-2	-	TRBD1	CASSSTGTGTGGYTF	TGTGCCAGCAGTTCAACTGGGACAGGGACGGGAGGCTACACCTTC
TRBV6-5	TRBJ1-2	-	TRBD1	CASSYYRQGSTSGYTF	TGTGCCAGCAGTTACTATCGACAGGGGAGCACGTCGGGCTACACCTTC
TRBV19	TRBJ2-6	-	TRBD1	CASSMVRTGPEGANVLTF	TGTGCCAGTAGTATGGTTAGGACAGGCCCCGAGGGGGCCAACGTCCTGACTTTC
TRBV7-9	TRBJ2-1	-	TRBD2	CASSLDRLADEQFF	TGTGCCAGCAGCTTAGATAGACTAGCGGATGAGCAGTTCTTC
TRBV2	TRBJ2-7	-	TRBD1	CASSFGRDRAAEQYF	TGTGCCAGCAGTTTTGGGCGGGACAGGGCTGCCGAGCAGTACTTC
TRBV4-1	TRBJ1-2	-	TRBD1	CASSHITKQGARGYTF	TGCGCCAGCAGCCACATAACCAAACAGGGGGCGCGGGGCTACACCTTC
TRBV29-1	TRBJ1-2	-	TRBD1	CSAGRQGSAYGYTF	TGCAGCGCCGGTAGACAGGGGTCTGCCTATGGCTACACCTTC
TRBV4-1	TRBJ2-3	few	TRBD2	CASSQDRLAGRVNTQYF	TGCGCCAGCAGCCAAGACAGACTAGCGGGAAGGGTAAATACGCAGTATTTT
TRBV7-2	TRBJ2-5	-	TRBD1	CASSFGGTGEETQYF	TGTGCCAGCAGCTTCGGGGGGACAGGGGAAGAGACCCAGTACTTC
TRBV6-1	TRBJ1-5	-	-	CASSAPGQRNQPQHF	TGTGCCAGCAGCGCACCTGGACAGCGCAATCAGCCCCAGCATTTT
TRBV6-5	TRBJ1-5	-	-	CASSALHLSNQPQHF	TGTGCCAGCAGTGCTTTACACCTTAGCAATCAGCCCCAGCATTTT
TRBV5-6	TRBJ1-1	-	TRBD1	CASSLDRGRVYTEAFF	TGTGCCAGCAGCTTGGACAGGGGGCGCGTATACACTGAAGCTTTCTTT
TRBV7-2	TRBJ2-3	-	TRBD2	CASSLGWLAGGSDTQYF	TGTGCCAGCAGCTTAGGTTGGTTAGCGGGAGGCTCAGATACGCAGTATTTT
TRBV4-1	TRBJ1-1	few	TRBD1	CASSQSWGTEFINTEAFF	TGCGCCAGCAGCCAATCATGGGGGACAGAATTTATTAACACTGAAGCTTTCTTT
TRBV27	TRBJ1-5	-	TRBD1	CASSSPPGQGIIVNQPQHF	TGTGCCAGCAGTTCGCCCCCGGGACAGGGGATAATAGTCAATCAGCCCCAGCATTTT
TRBV4-1	TRBJ2-7	many	-	CASSLNSDEQYF	TGCGCCAGCAGCCTGAATTCGGACGAGCAGTACTTC
TRBV30	TRBJ1-1	-	-	CARTLGASTEAFF	TGTGCCCGGACCTTGGGGGCGAGCACTGAAGCTTTCTTT
TRBV5-6	TRBJ1-1	-	-	CASSLAYRNTEAFF	TGTGCCAGCAGCTTGGCCTATAGGAACACTGAAGCTTTCTTT
TRBV5-4	TRBJ2-5	-	TRBD2	CASSFLAGGETQYF	TGTGCCAGCAGCTTTCTAGCGGGAGGGGAGACCCAGTACTTC